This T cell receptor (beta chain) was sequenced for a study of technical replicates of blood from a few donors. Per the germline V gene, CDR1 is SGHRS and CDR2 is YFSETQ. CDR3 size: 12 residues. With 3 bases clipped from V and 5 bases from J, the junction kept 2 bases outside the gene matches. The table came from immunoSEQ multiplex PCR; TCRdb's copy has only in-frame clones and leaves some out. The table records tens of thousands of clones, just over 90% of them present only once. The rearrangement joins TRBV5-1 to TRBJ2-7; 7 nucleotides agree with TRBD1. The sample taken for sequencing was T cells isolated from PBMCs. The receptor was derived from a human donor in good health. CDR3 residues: CASSWTGNEQYF. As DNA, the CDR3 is TGCGCCAGCAGCTGGACAGGCAACGAGCAGTACTTC.